A selection of T cell receptor beta chains follows, all from one sample in a study of CD8+CD57+ T cells in acquired aplastic anemia. Each CDR3 protein gets one entry after TCRdb re-called the reads with MiXCR. The table has 180,000 or so distinct CDR3 sequences, roughly half seen once; the top ten hold approximately 3%. The material sequenced was sorted CD4+, CD8+, or CD8+CD57+ T cells (not recorded which) from PBMCs. The origin of the receptors is a human donor in good health. Both conserved end residues are part of each CDR3. The D gene is left open where the match is weak. Clone sizes are given selectively: once, few, many, or a class where the clone is expanded.

>NA|TRBV19|NA|TRBJ1-3
TGCGCCAGTAGTCGGTCGAACACCATGTATTTT
CASSRSNTMYF
>NA|TRBV7-8|once|TRBJ1-2
TGTGCCAGCAGCTCAGAAGTTGGACAGTCCTATGGCTACACCTTC
CASSSEVGQSYGYTF
>NA|TRBV19|NA|TRBJ1-2
TGTGCCAGTAGTACAAGCATCGGGCAAGGCTATGGCTACACCTTC
CASSTSIGQGYGYTF
>NA|TRBV5-8|NA|TRBJ1-3
TGTGCCAGCAGCTTGGAAGGGGTTGGAAACACCATATATTTT
CASSLEGVGNTIYF
>NA|TRBV20-1|NA|TRBJ1-2
TGCAGTGCTCGAGGGGGTGGCCTTAACTATGGCTACACCTTC
CSARGGGLNYGYTF
>NA|TRBV4-2|many|TRBJ2-5
TGTGCCAGCAGCCTCGACTGGGGAGAGACCCAGTACTTC
CASSLDWGETQYF
>NA|TRBV10-3|few|TRBJ2-6
TGTGCCTCGGCATGGGGCTCTGGGGCCAACGTCCTGACTTTC
CASAWGSGANVLTF
>NA|TRBV7-2|NA|TRBJ2-5
TGTGCCAGCAAAATAGGGGAGACCCAGTACTTC
CASKIGETQYF
>NA|TRBV20-1|many|TRBJ2-1
TGCAGTGTAGTAGGGGGAACCCCCTACAATGAGCAGTTCTTC
CSVVGGTPYNEQFF
>NA|TRBV19|many|TRBJ2-7
TGTGCCAGTAGTACCGGACTGATCGGCGAGCAGTACTTC
CASSTGLIGEQYF
>NA|TRBV5-1|many|TRBJ1-1
TGCGCCAGCAGGGCCGGGACAATGAACACTGAAGCTTTCTTT
CASRAGTMNTEAFF
>NA|TRBV20-1|few|TRBJ2-7
TGCAGTGCTCCCATGTCGGGGGCCGGGGAGCAGTACTTC
CSAPMSGAGEQYF
>NA|TRBV24-1|NA|TRBJ2-7
TGTGCCACCAGTGATTCGTCAGTTTCCTACGAGCAGTACTTC
CATSDSSVSYEQYF
>NA|TRBV15|NA|TRBJ1-2
TGTGCCACCAGCAGCCAAGCCACAAATGGCTACACCTTC
CATSSQATNGYTF
>NA|TRBV4-1|many|TRBJ2-5
TGCGCCAGCAGCTACCAGGGATTAGAGACCCAGTACTTC
CASSYQGLETQYF
>TRBD2|TRBV29-1|many|TRBJ2-7
TGCAGCGCGGACGGGACTAGCGGGAGTTACGAGCAGTACTTC
CSADGTSGSYEQYF
>NA|TRBV20-1|many|TRBJ1-4
TGCAGTGCTAGAGATTTCCGCGGACAGCCTAATGAAAAACTGTTTTTT
CSARDFRGQPNEKLFF